This TCR beta chain is drawn from a study of cytomegalovirus exposure and HLA in healthy donors (dated by TCRdb to 2017 to 2019). Notes on the research overall: An earlier analysis of about 560 of the donors reported approximately 280 Gb of sequence data and 95 million to 140 million unique TCR beta sequences obtained from some 170 million T cells. An early release that covered some 630 HLA-typed donors contained approximately 300 gigabases of sequencing data and tens of millions of unique TCR sequences. Of the roughly 400 genotyped donors, over 70% fell in the genetic ancestry cluster associated with self-reported Caucasian donors. The study was designed to test whether signatures of past pathogen exposure could be identified by cataloging public T cell receptors. The study profiled the T cell repertoires of under 700 subjects by immunosequencing and related them to cytomegalovirus serostatus. Besides the first cohort of 550 to 750 subjects, a separate validation cohort made up of some 110 different subjects was used. High-throughput TCR immunosequencing, statistical association of individual TCRs with disease status, and machine learning were combined to predict cytomegalovirus infection status. A later analysis re-examined previously published TCR beta repertoires from just over 650 donors and added high-resolution HLA genotyping to investigate patterns of TCR occurrence. In the later analysis, no new phenotypic data were used to find candidate immune exposures; instead, reliance was placed on TCR beta sequences and their occurrence across donors. In an earlier analysis of 587 of the donors, high-throughput TCR beta sequencing was used to judge whether each TCR beta V gene segment behaved as functional or pseudogenic. Donor age, sex, ethnicity and CMV serostatus were compiled alongside the repertoire data. In a later genetic analysis, genome-wide SNP genotypes for about 55% of the 666 donors were used, and that subset was treated as a discovery cohort. All discovery cohort repertoires had been generated using a single sequencing platform. HLA typing included class I and class II loci at four-digit resolution. The number of donors typed differed by locus, with roughly 620-630 for A, B, C, DRB1 and DQB1, roughly 520 for DQA1, approximately 570 for DPA1, and 400 to 490 for DPB1. A few DR-DQ haplotypes were treated as single units for association and clustering because of strong linkage in the cohort. Across about 370 genotyped donors of the cohort, an average of about 240,000 unique TCR beta nucleotide sequences per donor were sequenced, and roughly 20% of those sequences were non-productive.

The cohort consisted of some 670 healthy bone marrow donors. At the time of sampling, every cohort member was nominally healthy, though immune exposures that went unrecorded were likely present. The donor tested CMV seropositive, placing the donor among the 290 or so seropositive members of the cohort. Each donor provided a peripheral blood sample, and peripheral blood mononuclear cells were used for TCR beta sequencing. Genomic DNA extraction from the blood cell samples was performed with the Qiagen DNeasy Blood Extraction Kit. Receptor amplification or capture employed the immunoSEQ multiplex PCR assay. For the multiplex PCR, a mixture combining 60 forward primers for TCR Vbeta segments and 13 reverse primers for TCR Jbeta segments was used. The CDR3 region of rearranged TCR beta genes was amplified from genomic DNA by a multiplex PCR assay. The amplified TCR beta libraries were sequenced on the Illumina HiSeq System as 87-base-pair reads. The study's own analysis went as follows. A later analysis tallied 75 million to 95 million unique TCR beta chains across the 666 repertoires, and around 9.9 million of those chains were shared by two or more donors. Raw reads were error-corrected and collapsed into unique sequences with a nearest-neighbor algorithm that merged closely related sequences to remove PCR and sequencing errors. CDR3 sequences were aligned to IMGT reference sequences to assign V, D and J gene segments. For a sequence to be retained, a match of at least six nucleotides was required to both a V gene segment and a J gene segment. Rearrangements were classified as productive when the CDR3 lacked stop codons and remained in frame with V and J, and all other rearrangements were classified as non-productive. Following IMGT convention, CDR3 was defined as the stretch from the second conserved V-encoded cysteine up to the conserved J-encoded phenylalanine. Sequences without an unambiguous match to a single V gene segment were excluded from the earlier analysis of a few hundred of the donors. In an earlier analysis of some 590 of the donors, a V segment was called functional when productive rearrangements were above 56.7%, and segregating when the standard deviation between donors exceeded 5%. To diagnose cytomegalovirus status from the catalog of TCR beta chain sequences, a statistical classification framework was built. V and J gene assignment, in a later analysis, came from comparing TCR nucleotide sequences with IMGT/GENE-DB human TR gene sequences. Using the TCRdist pipeline, a later analysis assigned CDR3 sequences along with most-parsimonious VDJ recombination scenarios. In a later analysis, each TCR beta chain was defined by its CDR3 amino acid sequence together with its V-gene family, and reads without a unique V-gene family were excluded. A later analysis removed several hundred highly shared, low-generation-probability nucleotide sequences to deal with suspected cross-contamination and a sequencing artifact. For each public chain, a later analysis derived a clonal expansion index from normalized ranks of inferred template counts within each repertoire. In a later analysis, generation probabilities were computed using a VDJ recombination model fitted to out-of-frame rearrangements, and the results were checked against IGoR. Hypergeometric tests were used in a later analysis to score TCR-TCR, TCR-HLA and TCR-CMV co-occurrence, with a repertoire-size bias correction applied to the TCR pairs. To estimate false discovery rates, a later analysis permuted the HLA or CMV assignments 20 times. In a later analysis, co-occurring TCRs were grouped with DBSCAN, and TCRdist sequence similarity was added when clustering was performed within HLA-allele-positive subsets. Repertoires with fewer than 30,000 or more than 120,000 public chains were left out of co-occurrence clustering, as were four to six repertoires with anomalous nucleotide sharing. This immuneACCESS table, as held by TCRdb, lists in-frame sequences with V and J called but not all clones. Of the missing ones, under half trace to an unresolved V gene in checked studies; the others have no known cause. V and J calls and clone size are those listed in that table; D and trimming were worked out from the DNA. For this sample there are 200,000 to 300,000 clones; around 80% appear just once. Together, the top ten hold about 7.3% of the sample.

Summary of the overall study and its limitations: Correlated functional status among segregating V segments might be attributable to linkage disequilibrium, but an unknown experimental factor could not be ruled out. Assigning TCR associations to individual alleles was difficult when HLA alleles, especially DR and DQ, strongly co-occurred. In a later analysis, HLA-associated TCR beta chains showed more clonal expansion and lower generation probabilities than non-associated chains that were equally common. Only TCR beta chains were sequenced in this cohort, and the absence of alpha or paired-chain data limited detectable features. A total of about 180 TCR beta chains were listed by the study as associated with cytomegalovirus. The classifier was reported to diagnose cytomegalovirus status with high specificity and sensitivity in both the original and validation cohorts. The only immune exposure information available for the cohort was CMV serostatus. In vitro tests confirmed that a few of the cytomegalovirus-associated TCR beta chains recognize cytomegalovirus antigens. While some public TCRs were present in many individuals, most TCR sequences turned up only very rarely across donors. Because HLA typing was missing for some donors at each locus, association tests included only the typed subset. In a later analysis, TCR association rates were found to vary across HLA loci, with the most associated TCRs seen for DRB1 alleles and the fewest for HLA-C alleles. A cluster of highly shared sequence variants was judged likely to be a technical artifact of the sequencing pipeline. Some IMGT-functional V segments, including TRBV6-2 and TRBV6-3, could not be told apart with the 87-base-pair reads, so those segments were excluded. In a later genetic analysis, fewer N-insertions in productive TCRs were reported among donors in an Asian-associated ancestry cluster than the roughly 700-donor mean. Most CMV-associated TCR beta chains appeared to be HLA-restricted in a later analysis, and the HLA associations seemed to be driven largely by CMV exposure. A later analysis reported that several top co-occurrence clusters appeared linked to parvovirus B19, influenza, CMV and Epstein-Barr virus. Because counts were too low, approximately 15 rarely observed V segments, including chromosome 9 orphons, were excluded from the earlier analysis of 587 of the donors. A later genetic analysis associated a missense DCLRE1C variant with V-gene and J-gene trimming of TCR beta chains, and an independent cohort replicated the association. It was suggested by the authors that the approach could potentially be generalized to other disease states and immunological phenotypes. A further reported finding was that TCR beta sequences accurately predicted the HLA-A and HLA-B alleles for most subjects in the first cohort. Specific HLA alleles were associated with 15,000 to 20,000 TCR beta sequences at a false discovery rate of 0.05 in a later analysis. Roughly uniform sequencing depth across donors was assumed in presence/absence analyses, although this assumption may not hold. In an earlier analysis of about 600 of the donors, most TCR beta V segments appeared in productive rearrangements about 87% or about 30% of the time, broadly matching IMGT annotations.

As to this clone: Its cognate antigen has yet to be identified. No base-level quality is on record; no much larger clone is a single base apart.

The germline ends are 14 bases apart after V is trimmed by 1 base and J by 10 bases. The CDR3 spans 14 residues, from the cysteine through the phenylalanine. The sequence is cut down to CDR3 DNA, 42 bases in frame from base 1. Taken from the germline V gene, the CDR1 and CDR2 loops are SGHTA and FQGTGA. The sequencing sample was made of PBMCs. The chain uses TRBV7-3 and TRBJ2-1; the D gene remains uncertain. This clonotype was sampled from a woman aged 55-70 years in good health and CMV-seropositive. CDR3 sequence: CASSLNLPAAEQFF. The sequence in DNA is TGTGCCAGCAGCTTAAACCTCCCGGCGGCCGAGCAGTTCTTC.